Listed here are 9 T cell receptor beta chains from one sample, sequenced in a study of blood T cell repertoires in COVID-19. TCRdb keeps only in-frame clones here, not all; method: immunoSEQ multiplex PCR. The sample records about 190,000 clones, less than 85% being singletons. Sequenced input: peripheral blood. These receptors were collected from a man aged 50-59 years who had recovered from COVID-19.

The chain employs TRBV19 and TRBJ2-1; the match to TRBD2 covers 9 bases. Germline V gene lookup returns CDR1 LNHDA and CDR2 SQIVND (reference sequence). This CDR3 is 16 amino acids long. After removal of 3 bases from V and 6 bases from J, the junction contained 9 bases not matched to a gene. The CDR3 protein is CASSIQGGRGVNEQFF. Here the CDR3 DNA reads TGTGCCAGTAGTATTCAGGGCGGGAGGGGGGTCAATGAGCAGTTCTTC.

The chain couples TRBV4-1 to TRBJ2-3, with 8 nucleotides matching TRBD1. J lost 3 bases, V lost 4 bases, and 12 bases had no gene match. The CDR3 runs to 17 residues. CDR1 MGHRA and CDR2 YSYEKL come from the germline V gene. The CDR3 loop reads CASSLRIGQGGTDTQYF. The CDR3 DNA is TGCGCCAGCAGCCTTAGAATTGGACAGGGAGGAACAGATACGCAGTATTTT.

J is TRBJ1-4 and V is TRBV7-2; D possibly corresponds to TRBD1 (6 bases). V lost 5 bases to trimming and J lost 4 bases, with 17 bases between them. CDR1 SGHTA and CDR2 FQGNSA come from the germline V gene. CDR3 length: 16 amino acids. In DNA, the CDR3 is TGTGCCAGCAGCCCCGACAGGAGTCTTGTTAATGAAAAACTGTTTTTT. Residues: CASSPDRSLVNEKLFF.

This chain links TRBV28 with TRBJ2-7; TRBD1 might be the D (6 bases). V shed 2 bases and J shed 2 bases, with 10 bases lying between them. Germline CDR1 MDHEN, CDR2 SYDVKM. This CDR3 contains 14 residues. CDR3 sequence: CASSLTGTAYEQYF. In nucleotides, the CDR3 is TGTGCCAGCAGTTTAACAGGGACGGCCTACGAGCAGTACTTC. Combining the CDR3 with reference TRBV28 and TRBJ2-7 gives the whole variable domain DVKVTQSSRYLVKRTGEKVFLECVQDMDHENMFWYRQDPGLGLRLIYFSYDVKMKEKGDIPEGYSVSREKKERFSLILESASTNQTSMYLCASSLTGTAYEQYFGPGTRLTVT.

This clone was found a few times. The V gene is TRBV7-2, the J gene TRBJ2-2; D is possibly TRBD2 (6 bases). Germline V gene lookup returns CDR1 SGHTA and CDR2 FQGNSA. V lost 4 bases to trimming and J lost 4 bases, with 13 bases between them. This CDR3 comprises 15 residues. The CDR3 nucleotides are TGTGCCAGCAGCTCGGGACTCCTGTCCACCGGGGAGCTGTTTTTT. Its translation is CASSSGLLSTGELFF.

The rearrangement uses TRBV24-1 and TRBJ2-1; 7 nucleotides match TRBD1. The CDR3 loop spans 19 amino acids. V trimming: 4 bases; J trimming: 0 bases; junction bases outside the gene matches: 14. Germline assignment: CDR1 KGHDR and CDR2 SFDVKD. The CDR3 nucleotides read TGTGCCACCAGTGACTTAAAACCCTCGAGGGACAGCTCCTACAATGAGCAGTTCTTC. It translates to CATSDLKPSRDSSYNEQFF.

The chain carries TRBV5-1 and TRBJ1-2; D is unresolved. V lost 5 bases and J lost 6, with 11 bases in between. The CDR3 is 12 amino acids. CDR1 SGHRS and CDR2 YFSETQ come from the germline V gene. The DNA for the CDR3 is TGCGCCAGCAGTGTTTCCAGTGATGGCTACACCTTC. This codes for CASSVSSDGYTF.

This clone was seen many times. The chain uses TRBV7-2 and TRBJ1-2, with 9 bases aligning to TRBD1. The CDR3 has 15 amino acids. The germline gives CDR1 SGHTA, CDR2 FQGNSA. V lost 4 bases and J lost 5; bases outside the gene matches: 8. The CDR3 protein is CASSYTGGAYYGYTF. CDR3 DNA sequence: TGTGCCAGCAGCTACACAGGGGGCGCATATTATGGCTACACCTTC.

This sequence joins TRBV19 and TRBJ2-1, with a possible D match to TRBD1 (6 bases). Germline CDR1 is LNHDA and CDR2 is SQIVND (reference sequence). This CDR3 is built from 15 residues. V shed 3 bases and J shed 4 bases, with 13 bases lying between them. The CDR3 sequence is CASSMGTKAYNEQFF. CDR3 sequence (DNA): TGTGCCAGTAGTATGGGGACAAAAGCTTACAATGAGCAGTTCTTC. The entire variable domain, with the rest obtained from reference TRBV19 and TRBJ2-1, is as follows: DGGITQSPKYLFRKEGQNVTLSCEQNLNHDAMYWYRQDPGQGLRLIYYSQIVNDFQKGDIAEGYSVSREKKESFPLTVTSAQKNPTAFYLCASSMGTKAYNEQFFGPGTRLTVL.